Sequencing of this T cell receptor (beta chain) was carried out in a study of CD8+ T cells in alopecia areata. Points from the study as a whole: TCRs were shared less clearly across patients than in mice, possibly for HLA-related reasons. Affected lesional scalp, above all in alopecia totalis/universalis, was more clonal than normal scalp. Scalp samples also yield sequences of resident alphabeta T cells from normal skin.

V was shortened by 1 base and J by 3 bases, with 9 bases between the two germline ends. CDR3 size: 14 residues. Looked up from germline, CDR1 is SEHNR and CDR2 is FQNEAQ (reference sequence). Once RNA had been extracted, it was reverse transcribed into cDNA to act as the sequencing template. Generated by immunoSEQ multiplex PCR, the TCRdb table keeps only in-frame clones and is missing some. The table includes about 100,000 clones, just under 60% detected once. The treatment is: oral pan-JAK inhibitor, 5-10 mg twice daily. To note about this clone: Its antigen is currently unknown.

V and J are TRBV7-9 and TRBJ1-2; no firm D call. This sequence originates from a human donor with alopecia areata. The sequencing here drew on CD8+ T cells sorted from blood, taken at approximately week 60, from a patient treated with tofacitinib. For the CDR3, the DNA is TGTGCCAGCAGCTTAGAAACGATTTACTATGGCTACACCTTC. Its protein is CASSLETIYYGYTF.